The clone carrying this T cell receptor beta chain has only a few counts. Antigen unknown. Quantitative 5'-RACE was performed with molecular barcodes, and it yielded the TCR beta libraries. TCRdb reanalysed the 5' RACE reads using MiXCR and keeps one entry per CDR3 protein. Altogether 150,000 to 200,000 distinct CDR3 sequences are present, around 10% being singletons, with the ten largest covering under 35%. The data were taken from a study of CD8 T cells in ankylosing spondylitis. Findings of the study overall: Disease-linked clones were CD8+ and relatively rare in peripheral blood. Matched ankylosing spondylitis synovial fluid reportedly contained a significantly enriched population of disease-linked clones. Apparently characteristic of ankylosing spondylitis blood was a TCR beta motif (roughly eight highly homologous variants).

This CDR3 is built from 13 residues. The V end was cut by 2 bases, the J end by 7 bases, with 9 bases between. Germline V gene lookup returns CDR1 MNHNY and CDR2 SVGAGI (reference sequence). The sequence came from a male donor with ankylosing spondylitis or in good health (not recorded which). V usage is TRBV6-6 and J usage is TRBJ1-5; possibly TRBD1 for D (5 bases). Sequencing was done on a sample of blood, either unsorted or a sorted T cell fraction (not recorded which). The CDR3 DNA follows: TGTGCCAGCAGTTACGAGGGGAACCAGCCCCAGCATTTT. It yields the protein CASSYEGNQPQHF.